Following are 21 T cell receptor beta chains from one sample sequenced in a study of PD-L1 blockade in urothelial cancer. Assay: immunoSEQ multiplex PCR; the TCRdb copy retains only in-frame clones and omits some. Counted here are 38,000 or so clones, around 81% occurring once; the ten biggest clones make up 13% to 15%. The time point is: pretreatment peripheral blood. The sequencing here drew on PBMCs, taken around atezolizumab (anti-PD-L1) treatment. The origin of the receptors is a man of 80 years or more with urothelial cancer.

The chain uses TRBV4-1 and TRBJ2-5; 10 nucleotides line up with TRBD1. The CDR3 extends over 15 amino acids. Per germline, CDR1 MGHRA and CDR2 YSYEKL. V shed 3 bases, J shed 9 bases, and the junction held 10 bases outside the gene matches. CDR3 sequence (DNA): TGCGCCAGCAGCCAGGGGACAGGGGCGGTTTTTGCCCAGTACTTC. Translation gives CASSQGTGAVFAQYF.

The chain carries TRBV5-4 and TRBJ2-7; D gene unclear. The CDR3 covers 12 residues. V shed 1 base and J shed 1 base, with 3 bases lying between them. The V gene's germline CDR1 is SGHNT and CDR2 YYREEE (reference sequence). This CDR3 reads CASSLSSYEQYF. The DNA of the CDR3 is TGTGCCAGCAGCTTGTCGTCCTACGAGCAGTACTTC.

By proportion, this clone is medium-sized. The rearrangement uses TRBV12-5 and TRBJ2-7; D gene ambiguous. This CDR3 is 16 amino acids long. Germline CDR1 reads LGHNT; CDR2 reads FRNRAP. Deletions cut 2 bases from V and 5 bases from J, with 19 bases between. The CDR3 region has the DNA TGTGCTAGTGGTTTGCCAGGTTCGCACTCTTCGGACGAGCAGTACTTC. The encoded protein is CASGLPGSHSSDEQYF. The full variable domain, with the rest looked up from reference TRBV12-5 and TRBJ2-7, is DARVTQTPRHKVTEMGQEVTMRCQPILGHNTVFWYRQTMMQGLELLAYFRNRAPLDDSGMPKDRFSAEMPDATLATLKIQPSEPRDSAVYFCASGLPGSHSSDEQYFGPGTRLTVT.

The chain carries TRBV7-2 and TRBJ2-7, with 8 bases fitting TRBD2. This CDR3 contains 15 residues. V shed 2 bases and J 2 bases; nucleotides not matched to a gene: 5. Germline CDR1 reads SGHTA; CDR2 reads FQGNSA. CDR3 loop: CASSLTSGSTYEQYF. CDR3 sequence (DNA): TGTGCCAGCAGCTTAACCAGCGGGAGTACCTACGAGCAGTACTTC.

The rearrangement links TRBV2 to TRBJ1-3; 9 nucleotides match TRBD1. From germline, CDR1 is SNHLY and CDR2 FYNNEI. The length of the CDR3 is 15 residues. V lost 9 bases, J lost 8 bases, and 14 bases stayed unmatched. The DNA of the CDR3 is TGTGCCAGTTGCAGGGACAGGGTGATATTGGACACCATATATTTT. It codes for CASCRDRVILDTIYF.

The chain has TRBV18 and TRBJ2-3, with 7 bases fitting TRBD1. Germline CDR1 reads KGHSH; CDR2 reads LQKENI. The CDR3 consists of 14 residues. Losses at the gene ends were 3 bases for V and 2 bases for J; bases not matched to a gene: 2. CDR3 bases: TGTGCCAGCTCACCGGGGACAGCCACAGATACGCAGTATTTT. It specifies CASSPGTATDTQYF.

J is TRBJ1-1 and V is TRBV30; a weak D match, TRBD1 (6 bases). CDR3 length: 12 residues. Germline CDR1 reads GTSNPN; CDR2 reads SVGIG (reference sequence). V was clipped by 7 bases and J by 10 bases, with 19 bases between them. CDR3 region: CASRGGRIGAFF. In DNA, the CDR3 is TGTGCCTCTCGGGGGGGGCGGATTGGAGCTTTCTTT. The variable domain in full, completed from reference TRBV30 and TRBJ1-1, reads SQTIHQWPATLVQPVGSPLSLECTVEGTSNPNLYWYRQAAGRGLQLLFYSVGIGQISSEVPQNLSASRPQDRQFILSSKKLLLSDSGFYLCASRGGRIGAFFGQGTRLTVV.

V gene TRBV4-1 combines with J gene TRBJ2-1, with D possibly matching TRBD1 (5 bases). This CDR3 comprises 14 residues. Germline values: CDR1 MGHRA, CDR2 YSYEKL. V was cut by 3 bases and J by 6 bases, with 12 bases left in between. Here the CDR3 DNA reads TGCGCCAGCAGCCAGACGAGACAGACCAATGAGCAGTTCTTC. It is translated as CASSQTRQTNEQFF.

The J gene is TRBJ1-2, the V gene TRBV10-1; no definite D call. The V gene lost 2 bases and the J gene lost 7 bases, with 8 bases spanning the gap. Germline V gene sequence: CDR1 WNHNN, CDR2 SYGVQD (reference sequence). This CDR3 has 12 residues. The CDR3: CASSEGSGGYTF. CDR3 nucleotide sequence: TGCGCCAGCAGTGAGGGTTCCGGTGGCTACACCTTC.

This clone was seen just once. The chain recombines TRBV27 with TRBJ2-5; 7 nucleotides agree with TRBD2. This CDR3 comprises 17 residues. Germline values: CDR1 MNHEY, CDR2 SMNVEV (reference sequence). V was pared by 2 bases and J by 5 bases, with 14 bases of the junction left unmatched. Here the CDR3 reads CASSLTQGLGRQETQYF. CDR3 coding DNA: TGTGCCAGCAGTTTAACCCAAGGACTAGGGCGGCAGGAGACCCAGTACTTC.

This rearrangement joins TRBV10-1 to TRBJ2-7, with D possibly being TRBD2 (6 bases). Germline values: CDR1 WNHNN, CDR2 SYGVQD (reference sequence). V dropped 3 bases and J dropped 3 bases, with 12 bases sitting between them. The CDR3 runs to 14 residues. The DNA of the CDR3 is TGCGCCAGCAGTGAACTCGGGGGTATCTACGAGCAGTACTTC. Translation: CASSELGGIYEQYF.

The chain employs TRBV29-1 and TRBJ2-5; D is perhaps TRBD1 (6 bases). V was cut by 7 bases and J by 3 bases, with 18 bases left in between. The germline V gene encodes CDR1 SQVTM and CDR2 ANQGSEA. The CDR3 covers 14 residues. The CDR3 spells CSARSGQTKETQYF. The CDR3 region has the DNA TGCAGCGCCCGGAGCGGACAGACCAAAGAGACCCAGTACTTC.

The chain links TRBV6-5 to TRBJ2-7; 9 positions match TRBD1. The CDR3 has 15 residues. With 7 bases clipped from V and 0 bases from J, the junction kept 7 bases outside the gene matches. Germline V CDR1 and CDR2: MNHEY, SVGAGI. DNA of the CDR3: TGTGCCAGCACCCGGGACAGGGAGAGCTCCTACGAGCAGTACTTC. Translated: CASTRDRESSYEQYF.

This clone was counted only a few times. The genes are TRBV4-1 and TRBJ1-1, with D perhaps matching TRBD1 (5 bases). The CDR3 has 15 residues. The germline V gene has CDR1 MGHRA and CDR2 YSYEKL. Trimming pared 1 base from V and 5 bases from J, leaving 14 bases between. Here the CDR3 reads CASSQGTRGQTEAFF. CDR3 DNA sequence: TGCGCCAGCAGCCAAGGTACAAGGGGTCAAACTGAAGCTTTCTTT.

This chain connects TRBV27 to TRBJ2-2; weak D call: TRBD1 (5 bases). CDR1 and CDR2 from the germline V gene are MNHEY and SMNVEV (reference sequence). The CDR3 extends over 18 amino acids. Trimming cost V 5 bases and J 5 bases, with 24 bases left between them. The CDR3 nucleotides are TGTGCCAGCAGTCCCTTTCCCCCGAAGGGGCGCAGGACCGGGGAGCTGTTTTTT. Encoded protein: CASSPFPPKGRRTGELFF.

The V gene is TRBV19, the J gene TRBJ2-3; TRBD1 aligns across 10 bases. The J segment lost 5 bases and the V segment lost 5 bases, leaving 7 bases of the junction unmatched. CDR1 and CDR2 from the germline V gene are LNHDA and SQIVND (reference sequence). This CDR3 is 15 amino acids long. The CDR3 DNA reads TGTGCCAGTAGTCCCGGGACAGGGGAGGGAGATACGCAGTATTTT. It codes for CASSPGTGEGDTQYF. Full variable domain (remainder filled in from reference TRBV19 and TRBJ2-3): DGGITQSPKYLFRKEGQNVTLSCEQNLNHDAMYWYRQDPGQGLRLIYYSQIVNDFQKGDIAEGYSVSREKKESFPLTVTSAQKNPTAFYLCASSPGTGEGDTQYFGPGTRLTVL.

The rearrangement uses TRBV6-5 and TRBJ1-1; 8 nucleotides align to TRBD1. Germline lookup yields CDR1 MNHEY and CDR2 SVGAGI. After removal of 1 base from V and 6 bases from J, the junction contained 7 bases not matched to a gene. The CDR3 extends over 15 amino acids. For the CDR3, the DNA is TGTGCCAGCAGTTACTGGGACGGGACAGGTGCTGAAGCTTTCTTT. Protein: CASSYWDGTGAEAFF.

The chain carries TRBV6-5 and TRBJ2-7; 7 positions match TRBD1. V lost 2 bases and J lost 0; bases outside the gene matches: 7. Germline assignment: CDR1 MNHEY and CDR2 SVGAGI. The CDR3 contains 16 residues. This CDR3 is CASSYRDRVDSYEQYF. Written as DNA, the CDR3 is TGTGCCAGCAGTTACCGCGACAGGGTGGACTCCTACGAGCAGTACTTC.

The chain combines TRBV7-2 with TRBJ2-4; 7 nucleotides align to TRBD1. The CDR3 spans 14 residues. Unmatched junction bases numbered 6, after V lost 1 base and J lost 9 bases. Per the germline V gene, CDR1 is SGHTA and CDR2 is FQGNSA. CDR3 coding DNA: TGTGCCAGCAGCTTAGACAGGGGATCATCCATTCAGTACTTC. Amino acid sequence: CASSLDRGSSIQYF.

The CDR3 DNA reads as TGTGCCAGCAGCTTAGTTGTAAATAGCAATCAGCCCCAGCATTTT. It encodes CASSLVVNSNQPQHF. The chain couples TRBV7-8 to TRBJ1-5; D is ambiguous. The V and J ends lost 1 base and 0 bases respectively, with 7 bases between them. This CDR3 is built from 15 residues. Germline V gives CDR1 SGHVS, CDR2 FQNEAQ.

The rearrangement links TRBV7-9 to TRBJ2-3, with D maybe TRBD1 (5 bases). Germline V gene data show CDR1 as SEHNR and CDR2 as FQNEAQ (reference sequence). The V and J ends lost 5 bases and 2 bases respectively, with 11 bases between them. The CDR3 has 14 amino acids. The CDR3 loop is CASSPPDITDTQYF. CDR3 bases: TGTGCCAGCAGCCCTCCGGACATCACAGATACGCAGTATTTT.